This note documents a single T cell receptor beta chain sequence. Its antigen remains unidentified. The whole isolated RNA underwent reverse transcription, so sequencing captured expressed TCRB transcripts. Clones were sequenced by immunoSEQ multiplex PCR, and TCRdb holds only the in-frame ones, with some missing. The sample has 95,000 to 110,000 clones, 25% to 35% seen once. The data are from a study of beta chain features in type 1 diabetes. Findings of the study overall: Moderate but significant shortening of TCRB CDR3s was recorded in all four CD4+ subsets from Type 1 diabetes patients.

Germline CDR1 is SQVTM and CDR2 is ANQGSEA. V was clipped by 5 bases and J by 3 bases, with 10 bases between them. The CDR3 contains 12 residues. This chain connects TRBV29-1 to TRBJ1-1, with D uncertain. The TCR originated in a woman aged 18-29 years with type 1 diabetes. Material for sequencing was central memory CD4+ T cells from blood. The CDR3: CSVRVGDTEAFF. CDR3 DNA: TGCAGCGTTCGCGTGGGAGACACTGAAGCTTTCTTT.